This TCR beta chain was documented in a study of CD8 T cells in Susac syndrome. Germline V gives CDR1 SGHNT, CDR2 YYREEE (reference sequence). The CDR3 consists of 15 residues. Trimming pared 1 base from V and 2 bases from J, leaving 11 bases between. After extraction with the RNeasy kit, roughly 0.5 to 1 ug of the RNA was reverse transcribed using random hexamers. TCRdb called the immunoSEQ multiplex PCR reads again in MiXCR, with one record for every CDR3 protein. The table shows roughly 100,000 distinct CDR3 sequences, with approximately 94% occurring only once. The sequence was obtained from a human donor with Susac syndrome. Sequencing was done on a sample of CD8+ T cells from PBMCs. The rearrangement joins TRBV5-4 to TRBJ2-3; D may be TRBD1 (6 bases). CDR3 region: CASSLRPGDTDTQYF. The CDR3 region has the DNA TGTGCCAGCAGCTTGCGGCCAGGGGACACAGATACGCAGTATTTT.